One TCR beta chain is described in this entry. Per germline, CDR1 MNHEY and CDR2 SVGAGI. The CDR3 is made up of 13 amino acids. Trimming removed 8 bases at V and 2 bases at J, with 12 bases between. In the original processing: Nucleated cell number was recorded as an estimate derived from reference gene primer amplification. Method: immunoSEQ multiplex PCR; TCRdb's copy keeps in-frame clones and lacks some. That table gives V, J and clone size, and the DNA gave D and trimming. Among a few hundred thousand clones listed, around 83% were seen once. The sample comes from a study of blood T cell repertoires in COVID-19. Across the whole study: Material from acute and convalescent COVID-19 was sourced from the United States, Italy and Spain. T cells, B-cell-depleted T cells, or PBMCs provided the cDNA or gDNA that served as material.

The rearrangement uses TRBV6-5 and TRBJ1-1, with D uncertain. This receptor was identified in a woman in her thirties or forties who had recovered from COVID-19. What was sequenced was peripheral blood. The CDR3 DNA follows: TGTGCCAGCCAGGCCTCGATAAACACTGAAGCTTTCTTT. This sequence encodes CASQASINTEAFF.